This TCR beta chain was obtained from a study of lymphopenia after photon versus proton radiotherapy. Overall study results and limits: Authors raise, but do not show, better survival with proton therapy.

The CDR3 runs to 15 residues. V was clipped by 6 bases and J by 6 bases; unmatched bases: 8. Germline V gives CDR1 MNHEY, CDR2 SVGAGI. Some clones are missing from TCRdb's copy, which holds only in-frame ones; the method was immunoSEQ multiplex PCR. The sample yields tens of thousands of clones, around 89% seen once. About this clone itself: Its matching antigen is unknown.

The sequencing used peripheral blood, collected from a patient treated with proton-based radiotherapy. The gene calls are TRBV6-5 and TRBJ2-1; 10 nucleotides align to TRBD1. The source of this sequence is a man older than 75 with esophageal cancer. In nucleotides, the CDR3 is TGTGCCAGCAGACGAACGGGACAGGGGAGCAATGAGCAGTTCTTC. It encodes CASRRTGQGSNEQFF.